One and the same sample provided the 18 T cell receptor beta chains below, sequenced in a study of blood T cells in healthy people across ages. For the second PCR, which ran for 7 to 11 cycles, a sample-barcoded 5' primer and a J-beta primer mix were used. TCRdb reprocessed the 5' RACE reads with MiXCR, giving one entry per CDR3 protein. Among 1.5 million to 2 million distinct CDR3 sequences listed, around 50% were seen once. Sequences were obtained from blood. These TCRs come from a woman in her thirties or forties in good health.

V and J are TRBV7-2 and TRBJ2-5; 9 nucleotides line up with TRBD1. The CDR3 covers 14 residues. Looked up from germline, CDR1 is SGHTA and CDR2 is FQGNSA. Losses at the gene ends were 6 bases for V and 4 bases for J; bases not matched to a gene: 6. The CDR3 nucleotides read TGTGCCAGCAGAAAACAGGGGGCAGGAGAGACCCAGTACTTC. Translation: CASRKQGAGETQYF.

J is TRBJ2-3 and V is TRBV15, with 8 positions matching TRBD1. J was trimmed by 1 base and V by 4 bases; bases with no gene match: 10. Looked up from germline, CDR1 is LNHNV and CDR2 is YYDKDF (reference sequence). The CDR3 contains 17 residues. CDR3 nucleotides: TGTGCCACCAGCAAACCCACAGGGGGTTTCGGCACAGATACGCAGTATTTT. As protein: CATSKPTGGFGTDTQYF.

This clonotype turned up a few times. The V and J genes are TRBV6-5 and TRBJ2-5; 10 nucleotides match TRBD1. Judging by the DNA end, TRBJ2-7 fits better; the J call may be wrong. This CDR3 has 14 residues. The germline gives CDR1 MNHEY, CDR2 SVGAGI. This CDR3 is CASSFGTGVNEQYF. The CDR3 DNA follows: TGTGCCAGCAGTTTCGGGACAGGGGTAAACGAGCAGTACTTC.

The chain carries TRBV11-2 and TRBJ2-6; D is undetermined. Germline-derived CDR1 and CDR2 are SGHAT and FQNNGV. This CDR3 has 17 residues. Trimming stripped 0 bases from V and 2 bases from J, with 11 bases between. In DNA form, the CDR3 reads TGTGCCAGCAGCTTAGACGTAGCCGCAGCTGGGGCCAACGTCCTGACTTTC. This gives the protein CASSLDVAAAGANVLTF.

The chain has TRBV20-1 and TRBJ2-1; 7 positions match TRBD1. CDR3 length: 15 residues. CDR1 and CDR2 from the germline V gene are DFQATT and SNEGSKA (reference sequence). V lost 5 bases and J lost 1; bases outside the gene matches: 8. For the CDR3, the DNA is TGCAGTGCTGTGGAAACAGGGGTGTCCTACAATGAGCAGTTCTTC. Translation: CSAVETGVSYNEQFF.

The rearrangement links TRBV20-1 to TRBJ2-7; 10 bases fit TRBD2. Per the germline V gene, CDR1 is DFQATT and CDR2 is SNEGSKA (reference sequence). This CDR3 spans 19 amino acids. The V gene end was trimmed by 1 base and the J gene end by 3 bases; junction bases not matched to a gene: 18. Written as DNA, the CDR3 is TGCAGTGCTAGAGCTCCCCCCCGGCCTAGCGGGGGACCCTACTACGAGCAGTACTTC. Translating it yields CSARAPPRPSGGPYYEQYF.

The rearrangement joins TRBV7-2 to TRBJ1-5, with no clear D. This CDR3 has 13 residues. Germline-derived CDR1 and CDR2 are SGHTA and FQGNSA. Trimming removed 3 bases from V and 3 bases from J, with 6 bases in between. CDR3 sequence: CASSFEINQPQHF. The CDR3 DNA is TGTGCCAGCAGCTTCGAGATCAATCAGCCCCAGCATTTT.

The J gene is TRBJ2-1, the V gene TRBV20-1; 9 bases agree with TRBD2. The CDR3 consists of 13 residues. Looked up from germline, CDR1 is DFQATT and CDR2 is SNEGSKA (reference sequence). V was pared by 3 bases and J by 9 bases, with 6 bases of the junction left unmatched. Written as DNA, the CDR3 is TGCAGTGCTAGTAGGATTAGCGGGGGTGAGCAGTTCTTC. Translation gives CSASRISGGEQFF.

V and J are TRBV28 and TRBJ2-7, with 10 bases aligning to TRBD2. The end of the DNA is better explained by TRBJ2-5, so the J call may be wrong. Germline assignment: CDR1 MDHEN and CDR2 SYDVKM. This CDR3 is 16 amino acids long. The CDR3 DNA reads as TGTGCCAGCAGTTCCCCGAGCGGGGGGGCCGTAGAGACCCAGTACTTC. As protein: CASSSPSGGAVETQYF.

V gene TRBV15 combines with J gene TRBJ2-5; D unresolved. V dropped 0 bases and J dropped 4 bases, with 18 bases sitting between them. Germline lookup yields CDR1 LNHNV and CDR2 YYDKDF (reference sequence). This CDR3 region has 17 residues. CDR3 residues: CATSRDLSTGVRETQYF. Written as DNA, the CDR3 is TGTGCCACCAGCAGAGATCTGTCCACTGGGGTACGAGAGACCCAGTACTTC.

The chain carries TRBV14 and TRBJ1-2; D is possibly TRBD1 (5 bases). With 1 base removed from V and 5 bases from J, the gap between germline ends came to 14 bases. The CDR3 has 15 residues. In germline, CDR1 is SGHDN, CDR2 FVKESK. DNA of the CDR3: TGTGCCAGCAGCCAAGGGGCTGCAGGGTGGTATGGCTACACCTTC. Protein sequence: CASSQGAAGWYGYTF.

This clonotype was detected only a few times. This chain uses TRBV7-2 with TRBJ1-6, with a weak D call TRBD1 (6 bases). The germline V gene encodes CDR1 SGHTA and CDR2 FQGNSA. V was clipped by 5 bases and J by 3 bases, with 8 bases between them. This CDR3 has 14 amino acids. The CDR3 sequence is CASSPGDYNSPLHF. For the CDR3, the DNA is TGTGCCAGCAGCCCAGGGGACTATAATTCACCCCTCCACTTT.

J is TRBJ2-7 and V is TRBV7-2; no clear D gene. The CDR3 totals 15 residues. From germline, CDR1 is SGHTA and CDR2 FQGNSA. Deletions cut 1 base from V and 0 bases from J, with 10 bases between. The CDR3 DNA reads TGTGCCAGCAGCTTAGATCTAAGGAGCTCCTACGAGCAGTACTTC. This encodes CASSLDLRSSYEQYF.

The table lists this clonotype with a few counts. The J gene is TRBJ2-7, the V gene TRBV7-8, with 9 bases lining up with TRBD1. The CDR3 totals 17 residues. V trimming: 3 bases; J trimming: 0 bases; junction bases outside the gene matches: 9. Germline CDR1 SGHVS, CDR2 FQNEAQ. The CDR3 here is CASSFRTGAFSSYEQYF. CDR3 bases: TGTGCCAGCAGCTTCCGGACAGGGGCGTTTAGCTCCTACGAGCAGTACTTC. Full variable domain (remainder filled in from reference TRBV7-8 and TRBJ2-7): GAGVSQSPRYKVAKRGQDVALRCDPISGHVSLFWYQQALGQGPEFLTYFQNEAQLDKSGLPSDRFFAERPEGSVSTLKIQRTQQEDSAVYLCASSFRTGAFSSYEQYFGPGTRLTVT.

This clonotype was seen only once. Possible read error: a much larger clone is one base away. V gene TRBV6-2 or TRBV6-3 combines with J gene TRBJ2-4, with unresolved D. This CDR3 is built from 14 residues. Germline assignment: CDR1 MNHEY and CDR2 SVGEGT. V lost 0 bases and J 5 bases, leaving 8 bases between the germline ends. In nucleotides, the CDR3 is TGTGCCAGCAGTTACTCGGGCAGCGAAAACATTCAGTACTTC. This translates into CASSYSGSENIQYF.

This chain joins TRBV20-1 and TRBJ2-3; D uncertain. CDR3 length: 12 amino acids. Trimming left V 3 bases short and J 5 bases short, with 9 bases between. Germline assignment: CDR1 DFQATT and CDR2 SNEGSKA (reference sequence). CDR3 amino acids: CSASMAGDTQYF. As DNA, the CDR3 is TGCAGTGCTAGTATGGCAGGAGATACGCAGTATTTT.

This chain links TRBV6-6 with TRBJ2-7, with 9 bases aligning to TRBD1. Germline V gene lookup returns CDR1 MNHNY and CDR2 SVGAGI (reference sequence). The CDR3 has 14 amino acids. Trimming at V came to 6 bases and at J to 9 bases, leaving 12 bases not matched to a gene. This CDR3 is CASSPDRGGLVQYF. DNA of the CDR3: TGTGCCAGCAGCCCCGACAGGGGGGGTCTGGTGCAGTACTTC.

The chain carries TRBV18 and TRBJ2-3; the match to TRBD2 covers 7 bases. The germline V gene encodes CDR1 KGHSH and CDR2 LQKENI. The junction had 3 bases not matched to a gene; V was cut back by 2 bases and J by 1 base. The CDR3 loop spans 15 amino acids. CDR3 nucleotide sequence: TGTGCCAGCTCACCAAAAACTAGCGGCACAGATACGCAGTATTTT. Its protein product is CASSPKTSGTDTQYF.